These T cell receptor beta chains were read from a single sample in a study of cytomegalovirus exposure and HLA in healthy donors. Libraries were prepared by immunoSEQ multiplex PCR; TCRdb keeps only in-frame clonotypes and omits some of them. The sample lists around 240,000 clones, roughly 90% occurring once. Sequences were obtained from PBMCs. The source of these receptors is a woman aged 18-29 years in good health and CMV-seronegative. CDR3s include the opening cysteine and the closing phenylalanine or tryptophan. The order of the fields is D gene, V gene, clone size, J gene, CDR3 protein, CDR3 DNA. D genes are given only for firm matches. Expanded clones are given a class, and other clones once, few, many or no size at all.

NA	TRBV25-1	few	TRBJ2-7	CASSGVGAYEQYF	TGTGCCAGCAGTGGTGTCGGGGCCTACGAGCAGTACTTC
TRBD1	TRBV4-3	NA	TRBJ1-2	CASSQVAQGARGYTF	TGCGCCAGCAGCCAAGTGGCACAGGGGGCCCGTGGCTACACCTTC
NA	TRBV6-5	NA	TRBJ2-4	CASKGAKNIQYF	TGTGCCAGCAAGGGGGCCAAAAACATTCAGTACTTC
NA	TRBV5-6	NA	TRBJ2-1	CASSFMNEQFF	TGTGCCAGCAGCTTTATGAATGAGCAGTTCTTC
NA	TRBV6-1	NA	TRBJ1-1	CASKSRREAFF	TGTGCCAGCAAAAGCAGGCGTGAAGCTTTCTTT
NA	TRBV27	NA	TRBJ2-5	CASSLNPSLVETQYF	TGTGCCAGCAGTTTAAATCCTAGTTTGGTGGAGACCCAGTACTTC
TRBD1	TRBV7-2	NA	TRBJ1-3	CASSPGGWGNTIYF	TGTGCCAGCAGCCCAGGGGGGTGGGGAAACACCATATATTTT
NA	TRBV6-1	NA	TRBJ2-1	CASRQGNEQFF	TGTGCCAGCAGGCAGGGAAATGAGCAGTTCTTC
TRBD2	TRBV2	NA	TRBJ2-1	CASSEPGEGRNEQFF	TGTGCCAGCAGTGAACCGGGGGAGGGGCGCAATGAGCAGTTCTTC
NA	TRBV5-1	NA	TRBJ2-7	CASSLEENSYEQYF	TGCGCCAGCAGCTTGGAGGAGAACTCCTACGAGCAGTACTTC
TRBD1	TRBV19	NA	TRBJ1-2	CASSSPKTRGLYGYTF	TGTGCCAGTAGTTCCCCGAAGACCAGGGGGCTCTATGGCTACACCTTC
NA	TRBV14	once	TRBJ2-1	CASSHLGPTSWNEQFF	TGTGCCAGCAGCCATTTGGGCCCCACCTCTTGGAATGAGCAGTTCTTC
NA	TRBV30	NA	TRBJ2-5	CAWSLTDREETQYF	TGTGCCTGGAGTTTAACGGACAGAGAAGAGACCCAGTACTTC
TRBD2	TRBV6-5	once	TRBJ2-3	CASSSGGPTDTQYF	TGTGCCAGCAGTTCGGGGGGGCCGACAGATACGCAGTATTTT
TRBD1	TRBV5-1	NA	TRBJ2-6	CASSLGTGGFSGANVLTF	TGCGCCAGCAGCTTGGGGACAGGGGGCTTCTCTGGGGCCAACGTCCTGACTTTC
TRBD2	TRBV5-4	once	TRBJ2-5	CASSPPGLAGGQETQYF	TGTGCCAGCAGCCCGCCGGGACTAGCGGGGGGGCAAGAGACCCAGTACTTC
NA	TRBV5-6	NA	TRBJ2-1	CASSLISPDEQFF	TGTGCCAGCAGCCTGATAAGCCCCGATGAGCAGTTCTTC
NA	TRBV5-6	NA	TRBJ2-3	CASSFLTGPTDTQYF	TGTGCCAGCAGCTTCTTGACAGGCCCCACAGATACGCAGTATTTT
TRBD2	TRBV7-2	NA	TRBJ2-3	CASSISREGGSTDTQYF	TGTGCCAGCAGCATCTCCCGGGAGGGGGGGAGCACAGATACGCAGTATTTT
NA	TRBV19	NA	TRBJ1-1	CASSPSGGWSTEAFF	TGTGCCAGTAGTCCCTCAGGAGGCTGGAGCACTGAAGCTTTCTTT
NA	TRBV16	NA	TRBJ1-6	CASSPRGVRVPLHF	TGTGCCAGCAGCCCTCGAGGAGTTCGTGTACCCCTCCACTTT
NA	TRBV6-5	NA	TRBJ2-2	CASRQVTNTGELFF	TGTGCCAGCAGGCAGGTTACGAACACCGGGGAGCTGTTTTTT
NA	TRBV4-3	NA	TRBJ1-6	CASSRMEGLNNSPLHF	TGCGCCAGCAGCCGCATGGAGGGCCTTAATAATTCACCCCTCCACTTT
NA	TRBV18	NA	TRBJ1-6	CASSPGEADNSPLHF	TGTGCCAGCTCACCAGGGGAGGCGGATAATTCACCCCTCCACTTT
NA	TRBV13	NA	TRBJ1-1	CASSLRHRNTEAFF	TGTGCCAGCAGCTTAAGACACAGGAACACTGAAGCTTTCTTT
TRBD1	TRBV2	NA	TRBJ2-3	CASSEVSQGADTQYF	TGTGCCAGCAGTGAAGTAAGCCAGGGGGCAGATACGCAGTATTTT
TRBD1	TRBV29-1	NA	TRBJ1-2	CSVAGQGDYGYTF	TGCAGCGTCGCCGGACAGGGAGACTATGGCTACACCTTC
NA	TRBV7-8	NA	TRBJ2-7	CASSLGTESSYEQYF	TGTGCCAGCAGCTTAGGAACGGAGAGCTCCTACGAGCAGTACTTC
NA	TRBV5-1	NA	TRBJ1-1	CASSFEGVNTEAFF	TGCGCCAGCAGCTTTGAGGGGGTGAACACTGAAGCTTTCTTT
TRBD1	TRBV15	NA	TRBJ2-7	CATSRPGGAYEQYF	TGTGCCACCAGCCGGCCAGGGGGAGCCTACGAGCAGTACTTC
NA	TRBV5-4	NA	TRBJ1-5	CASSRQGINQPQHF	TGTGCCAGCAGTCGTCAGGGGATTAATCAGCCCCAGCATTTT
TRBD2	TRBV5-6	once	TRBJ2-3	CASSQWGLAGRDTQYF	TGTGCCAGCAGCCAATGGGGACTAGCGGGGAGAGATACGCAGTATTTT
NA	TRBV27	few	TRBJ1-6	CASSTDSPRNSPLHF	TGTGCCAGCAGTACGGACAGTCCGAGGAATTCACCCCTCCACTTT
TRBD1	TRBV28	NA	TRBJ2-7	CASSFSLSPGQPAYEQYF	TGTGCCAGCAGTTTCTCCTTATCCCCGGGACAGCCTGCGTACGAGCAGTACTTC
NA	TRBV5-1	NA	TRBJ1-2	CASSLRSRPAGYTF	TGCGCCAGCAGCTTGCGGTCCCGTCCCGCTGGCTACACCTTC
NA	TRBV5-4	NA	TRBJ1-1	CASSLNSGSSVAEAFF	TGTGCCAGCAGCTTGAATAGTGGGAGTTCAGTTGCTGAAGCTTTCTTT
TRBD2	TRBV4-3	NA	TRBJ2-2	CASGRASGGVGTGELFF	TGCGCCAGCGGTCGGGCTAGCGGGGGGGTGGGCACCGGGGAGCTGTTTTTT
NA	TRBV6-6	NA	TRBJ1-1	CASSKKITTEAFF	TGTGCCAGCAGTAAGAAAATCACAACTGAAGCTTTCTTT
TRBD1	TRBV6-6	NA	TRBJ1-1	CASSYSPGGVPEAFF	TGTGCCAGCAGTTACTCCCCAGGGGGCGTCCCTGAAGCTTTCTTT
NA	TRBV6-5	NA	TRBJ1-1	CASSYVGGTAEAFF	TGTGCCAGCAGTTACGTTGGGGGGACGGCTGAAGCTTTCTTT